Below are 11 T cell receptor beta chains sequenced from a single sample in a study of T cells in Graves' hyperthyroidism and ophthalmopathy. RNA transcripts gave rise to amplified TCR beta CDR3 regions. The HTBI primer set was used in a first-round RT-PCR of the TCR CDR3. A single record per CDR3 protein comes from TCRdb applying MiXCR to the multiplex PCR reads. The sample has a few hundred thousand distinct CDR3 sequences, roughly 46% seen once; the top ten hold about 8.3%. The sample was peripheral blood or thyroid tissue (not recorded which). The receptor source for this set is a woman under 30 with Graves' hyperthyroidism.

This clonotype turned up a few times. J is TRBJ1-6 and V is TRBV12-3 or TRBV12-4, with D possibly TRBD1 on 5 matching bases. The CDR3 is 10 residues long. V lost 5 bases and J 14 bases, leaving 7 bases between the germline ends. CDR3 coding DNA: TGTGCCAGCAGTAGGGGATCCCTCCACTTT. It yields the protein CASSRGSLHF.

This chain uses TRBV4-3 with TRBJ1-5; perhaps TRBD1 as D (6 bases). Germline V gene lookup returns CDR1 LGHNA and CDR2 YSLEER. The CDR3 covers 16 residues. Trimming left V 1 base short and J 0 bases short, with 10 bases between. This CDR3 is CASSQGNRDSNQPQHF. The CDR3 DNA reads as TGCGCCAGCAGCCAAGGTAACAGGGATAGCAATCAGCCCCAGCATTTT.

In its sample, this clonotype was seen many times. This chain joins TRBV14 and TRBJ2-5; no definite D call. Germline CDR1 reads SGHDN; CDR2 reads FVKESK. V lost 4 bases, J lost 5 bases, and 11 bases lay in between. CDR3 length equals 13 residues. CDR3 DNA: TGTGCCAGCAGCCGTTTGGCTGCTGAGACCCAGTACTTC. Protein: CASSRLAAETQYF.

The chain recombines TRBV9 with TRBJ1-4; possible D gene TRBD1, 5 bases. V was cut by 4 bases and J by 7 bases, with 20 bases left in between. Germline V gene lookup returns CDR1 SGDLS and CDR2 YYNGEE. The CDR3 has 16 amino acids. The CDR3 DNA sequence: TGTGCCAGCAGCCAAGCCGGGGCCGGAATCGGTGAAAAACTGTTTTTT. It translates to CASSQAGAGIGEKLFF.

Many counts were recorded for this clonotype. V is TRBV24-1 and J is TRBJ2-5, with 7 positions matching TRBD1. The CDR3 spans 14 residues. The trim removed 2 bases at V and 7 bases at J, leaving 6 bases unmatched. The germline gives CDR1 KGHDR, CDR2 SFDVKD. In DNA form, the CDR3 reads TGTGCCACCAGTGATTCACAGGGGTTGGGGACCCAGTACTTC. Translation: CATSDSQGLGTQYF.

The rearrangement links TRBV5-4 to TRBJ2-5, with D unclear. The V and J ends lost 6 bases and 1 base respectively, with 13 bases between them. The CDR3 length is 14 residues. Germline CDR1 reads SGHNT; CDR2 reads YYREEE (reference sequence). The DNA for the CDR3 is TGTGCCAGCACCCCGGACGGAACCCAAGAGACCCAGTACTTC. It specifies CASTPDGTQETQYF.

This clonotype was counted ten times or more. This rearrangement joins TRBV7-9 to TRBJ2-5; 10 bases line up with TRBD1. The CDR3 covers 15 residues. In germline, CDR1 is SEHNR, CDR2 FQNEAQ (reference sequence). J was trimmed by 5 bases and V by 4 bases; bases with no gene match: 7. Here the CDR3 DNA reads TGTGCCAGCAGCTCTCCGGGACAGGGGTCGGAGACCCAGTACTTC. Protein: CASSSPGQGSETQYF.

This chain joins TRBV2 and TRBJ1-1, with 7 bases identical to TRBD1. Germline CDR1 and CDR2: SNHLY and FYNNEI. The junction had 6 bases not matched to a gene; V was cut back by 6 bases and J by 5 bases. This CDR3 contains 13 residues. CDR3 nucleotides: TGTGCCAGCAGGGAGACAGGGAGAACTGAAGCTTTCTTT. Amino acid sequence: CASRETGRTEAFF. Filled out from reference TRBV2 and TRBJ1-1, the complete variable domain reads EPEVTQTPSHQVTQMGQEVILRCVPISNHLYFYWYRQILGQKVEFLVSFYNNEISEKSEIFDDQFSVERPDGSNFTLKIRSTKLEDSAMYFCASRETGRTEAFFGQGTRLTVV.

This chain joins TRBV2 and TRBJ2-1; D tentatively reads TRBD1 or TRBD2 (5 bases each). V shed 6 bases and J shed 0 bases, with 12 bases lying between them. The germline V gene has CDR1 SNHLY and CDR2 FYNNEI. The CDR3 is 15 residues long. The CDR3 DNA is TGTGCCAGCAGCCGGGACGCCGGCTCCTACAATGAGCAGTTCTTC. Its translation: CASSRDAGSYNEQFF.

The chain has TRBV7-8 and TRBJ1-2; TRBD1 aligns across 10 bases. J lost 8 bases, V lost 3 bases, and 6 bases had no gene match. CDR1 and CDR2 (germline): SGHVS, FQNEAQ. The CDR3 has 14 amino acids. CDR3 protein: CASSFDRGLGGYTF. The CDR3 DNA is TGTGCCAGCAGCTTCGACAGGGGGCTTGGGGGCTACACCTTC.

The chain recombines TRBV2 with TRBJ2-1; TRBD2 matches 12 bases. The CDR3 loop spans 16 amino acids. Germline CDR1 reads SNHLY; CDR2 reads FYNNEI. Trimming took 1 base from V and 8 from J; bases not matched to a gene: 6. The CDR3 DNA sequence: TGTGCCAGCAGTGAAGAGACTAGCGGGAGCGATGATGAGCAGTTCTTC. Encoded protein: CASSEETSGSDDEQFF. The whole variable domain, filled in from reference TRBV2 and TRBJ2-1, reads EPEVTQTPSHQVTQMGQEVILRCVPISNHLYFYWYRQILGQKVEFLVSFYNNEISEKSEIFDDQFSVERPDGSNFTLKIRSTKLEDSAMYFCASSEETSGSDDEQFFGPGTRLTVL.